This TCR beta chain was observed in a study of cytomegalovirus exposure and HLA in healthy donors. Study-level information: Ancestry clustering placed 70% to 90% of about 400 genotyped donors in the Caucasian-associated cluster. Study findings and constraints: A later analysis found most CMV-associated TCR beta chains apparently HLA-restricted. A later analysis found common viral pathogens apparently linked to several of the most significant clusters.

J gave up 7 bases and V 4 bases, and 6 bases lay outside the gene matches. This CDR3 is built from 13 residues. The germline V gene encodes CDR1 SGHTA and CDR2 FQGTGA. Primers: 60 Vbeta forward and 13 Jbeta reverse. Methods used by the authors: Later analysis identified tens of millions of unique TCR beta chains, 9 million to 13 million shared. The assay was immunoSEQ multiplex PCR, and TCRdb's table has in-frame clones only and misses some. V and J calls and clone size are those listed in that table; D and trimming were worked out from the DNA. The sample shows more than 150,000 clones, around 76% of them seen only once. Points on this clone: Its antigen is as yet unknown.

Input material: PBMCs. The chain links TRBV7-3 to TRBJ1-2; 7 nucleotides line up with TRBD1. This receptor was identified in a man aged 35 to 55 in good health and CMV-seronegative. CDR3 bases: TGTGCCAGCAGCTCCTCAGGGGGATCTGGCTACACCTTC. It encodes CASSSSGGSGYTF.